The 10 T cell receptor beta chains below all came from one sample that was sequenced in a study of T cell repertoires in cytomegalovirus infection. Their target antigens are unknown. Via MiXCR, TCRdb re-called the reads, giving one row per CDR3 protein. This sample has approximately 730,000 distinct CDR3 sequences, with around 29% found just once. The sequencing here drew on cultured CD8+ T cells from PBMCs, taken from culture after CMV antigen stimulation. Receptor source: a human donor in good health (CMV status not recorded). Some clones in this sample may be carry-over from other donors' samples.

This clonotype was seen a few times. V and J are TRBV27 and TRBJ2-5; D may be TRBD2 (5 bases). Germline CDR1 MNHEY, CDR2 SMNVEV (reference sequence). The CDR3 has 14 residues. Trimming stripped 2 bases from V and 4 bases from J, with 11 bases between. CDR3 nucleotide sequence: TGTGCCAGCAGTTTAGCCTGGCGGGTAGAGACCCAGTACTTC. Its translation: CASSLAWRVETQYF.

CDR3 region: CASSPGHPPRGKLFF. CDR3 in DNA: TGTGCCAGTAGTCCAGGACACCCACCAAGAGGAAAACTGTTTTTT. The J gene is TRBJ1-4, the V gene TRBV19, with D perhaps matching TRBD1 (5 bases). The CDR3 runs 15 residues. With 5 bases removed from V and 10 bases from J, the gap between germline ends came to 20 bases. Germline lookup yields CDR1 LNHDA and CDR2 SQIVND (reference sequence).

The gene calls are TRBV19 and TRBJ1-5; no reliable D call. Germline CDR1 and CDR2: LNHDA and SQIVND (reference sequence). The CDR3 spans 12 residues. With 3 bases removed from V and 4 bases from J, the gap between germline ends came to 4 bases. CDR3 loop: CASSIGNQPQHF. For the CDR3, the DNA is TGTGCCAGTAGTATCGGAAATCAGCCCCAGCATTTT.

This clonotype has a handful of counts. The gene calls are TRBV19 and TRBJ2-4; D is unresolved. The V end lost 5 bases, the J end lost 0 bases, and 8 bases lay between the germline ends. This CDR3 is built from 14 residues. Germline lookup yields CDR1 LNHDA and CDR2 SQIVND (reference sequence). Written as DNA, the CDR3 is TGTGCCAGTAGTTACCAATTAGCCAAAAACATTCAGTACTTC. It codes for CASSYQLAKNIQYF.

The rearrangement links TRBV2 to TRBJ2-7; D is possibly TRBD2 (6 bases). Germline V gives CDR1 SNHLY, CDR2 FYNNEI. Trimming removed 7 bases from V and 4 bases from J, with 14 bases in between. The CDR3 is made up of 13 amino acids. CDR3 protein: CASMGGWTYEQYV. The CDR3 DNA is TGTGCCAGCATGGGGGGATGGACTTACGAGCAGTACGTC.

Many counts were recorded for this clonotype. The chain carries TRBV7-2 and TRBJ2-3, with 9 bases that match TRBD2. Germline assignment: CDR1 SGHTA and CDR2 FQGNSA. The length of the CDR3 is 17 residues. V shed 6 bases and J 6 bases; nucleotides not matched to a gene: 16. The CDR3 protein is CASRFFGLAGGSDTQYF. The DNA of the CDR3 is TGTGCCAGCAGATTTTTTGGATTGGCGGGGGGGTCCGATACGCAGTATTTT.

This clonotype was observed a few times. This chain uses TRBV15 with TRBJ2-1; D call uncertain. The CDR3 has 16 residues. Trimming shortened V by 4 bases and J by 3 bases, and 16 bases separated the two germline ends. The germline V gene encodes CDR1 LNHNV and CDR2 YYDKDF (reference sequence). The CDR3 reads CATSTYHTSIYNEQFF. Here the CDR3 DNA reads TGTGCCACCAGCACATACCACACGTCGATCTACAATGAGCAGTTCTTC.

This chain connects TRBV19 to TRBJ2-1; D ambiguous. The CDR3 covers 14 residues. Germline V gives CDR1 LNHDA, CDR2 SQIVND (reference sequence). Trimming took off 4 bases at V and 1 base at J, with 8 bases between the two ends. This CDR3 reads CASSTLESYNEQFF. The CDR3 DNA follows: TGTGCCAGTAGTACTCTGGAGTCCTACAATGAGCAGTTCTTC.

In this sample, this clonotype turned up many times. V gene TRBV29-1 combines with J gene TRBJ2-7; D is unclear. CDR3 length equals 12 residues. CDR1 and CDR2 (germline): SQVTM, ANQGSEA. The V end was cut by 4 bases, the J end by 1 base, with 8 bases between. The CDR3 DNA is TGCAGCGTTGTATCGGGTTCCTACGAGCAGTACGTC. Translation: CSVVSGSYEQYV.

This clonotype was counted ten times or more. This chain joins TRBV6-1 and TRBJ2-5; D remains ambiguous. CDR1 and CDR2 (germline): MNHNS, SASEGT. The V gene lost 6 bases and the J gene lost 7 bases, with 9 bases spanning the gap. The CDR3 is 11 residues long. The CDR3 bases are TGTGCCAGCAGAACCAGCCTGACCCAGTACTTC. Its translation is CASRTSLTQYF.